The 21 T cell receptor beta chains in this list originate from one sample, sequenced in a study of CD8 T cells in ankylosing spondylitis. From the 5' RACE reads, TCRdb called clonotypes with MiXCR, one entry per CDR3 protein. The table includes 150,000 to 200,000 distinct CDR3 sequences, 30% to 40% detected once. The sequencing input was synovial fluid, either unsorted or a sorted T cell fraction (not recorded which). Receptors were obtained from a male donor with ankylosing spondylitis.

The rearrangement links TRBV12-3 or TRBV12-4 to TRBJ2-5, with D perhaps TRBD2 (7 bases). Trimming took off 5 bases at V and 4 bases at J, with 17 bases between the two ends. The CDR3 contains 15 residues. CDR3: CASSPTGGLGETQYF. The CDR3 DNA sequence: TGTGCCAGCAGTCCGACCGGGGGGCTAGGAGAGACCCAGTACTTC.

This clonotype was recorded at least ten times. The chain carries TRBV7-2 and TRBJ1-3; D is ambiguous. Germline loops: CDR1 SGHTA, CDR2 FQGNSA. This CDR3 contains 11 residues. The V end was cut by 0 bases, the J end by 11 bases, with 5 bases between. CDR3 DNA: TGTGCCAGCAGCTTAGCGGGAGCCATATATTTT. Amino acid sequence: CASSLAGAIYF. Based on the CDR3 plus reference TRBV7-2 and TRBJ1-3, the full variable domain is GAGVSQSPSNKVTEKGKDVELRCDPISGHTALYWYRQSLGQGLEFLIYFQGNSAPDKSGLPSDRFSAERTGGSVSTLTIQRTQQEDSAVYLCASSLAGAIYFGEGSWLTVV.

This chain links TRBV6-1 with TRBJ1-2; no firm D call. CDR1 is MNHNS and CDR2 is SASEGT in the germline V gene. V lost 7 bases, J lost 1 base, and 10 bases lay in between. The CDR3 loop spans 13 amino acids. The CDR3 protein is CASTPDVNYGYTF. As DNA, the CDR3 is TGTGCCAGCACCCCGGACGTTAACTATGGCTACACCTTC.

This clonotype was seen only once. The chain combines TRBV12-3 or TRBV12-4 with TRBJ1-3, with TRBD1 identical over 9 bases. CDR3 length: 16 amino acids. Losses at the gene ends were 0 bases for V and 6 bases for J; bases not matched to a gene: 6. This CDR3 reads CASSLAHGDRVNTIYF. Written as DNA, the CDR3 is TGTGCCAGCAGTTTAGCACATGGGGACAGGGTAAACACCATATATTTT.

This chain joins TRBV5-1 and TRBJ2-5; 7 bases are shared with TRBD1. Per the germline V gene, CDR1 is SGHRS and CDR2 is YFSETQ. The CDR3 is 15 amino acids. V lost 0 bases and J lost 5; bases outside the gene matches: 7. The CDR3 DNA follows: TGCGCCAGCAGCTTGGTAGGGGGCCAAGAGGAGACCCAGTACTTC. Amino acid sequence: CASSLVGGQEETQYF. Looking up the rest from reference TRBV5-1 and TRBJ2-5 gives the full variable domain: KAGVTQTPRYLIKTRGQQVTLSCSPISGHRSVSWYQQTPGQGLQFLFEYFSETQRNKGNFPGRFSGRQFSNSRSEMNVSTLELGDSALYLCASSLVGGQEETQYFGPGTRLLVL.

The chain recombines TRBV7-8 with TRBJ2-4; the D is unclear. The CDR3 loop spans 17 amino acids. The germline CDR1 and CDR2 sequences are SGHVS and FQNEAQ. Trimming stripped 5 bases from V and 1 base from J, with 18 bases between. The CDR3 coding sequence is TGTGCCAGCAGCATAACAGCCAAAGTCGGGGCCAAAAACATTCAGTACTTC. It encodes CASSITAKVGAKNIQYF.

This clonotype was recorded many times. This chain's CDR3 is CASSLNPPDTQYF. The CDR3, as DNA: TGCGCCAGCAGCTTAAACCCCCCAGATACGCAGTATTTT. J is TRBJ2-3 and V is TRBV5-1; D gene unclear. The length of the CDR3 is 13 residues. With 2 bases removed from V and 4 bases from J, the gap between germline ends came to 8 bases. Germline V gives CDR1 SGHRS, CDR2 YFSETQ.

This clonotype was picked up many times. CDR3 sequence: CSAPAPGGYTSYNSPLHF. Here the CDR3 DNA reads TGCAGTGCTCCCGCCCCAGGGGGCTATACCTCCTATAATTCACCCCTCCACTTT. The rearrangement uses TRBV20-1 and TRBJ1-6, with 8 nucleotides matching TRBD1. Unmatched junction bases numbered 12, after V lost 5 bases and J lost 0 bases. Germline lookup yields CDR1 DFQATT and CDR2 SNEGSKA (reference sequence). The CDR3 length is 18 residues.

The V and J genes are TRBV29-1 and TRBJ2-5; 9 bases fit TRBD2. J gave up 0 bases and V 4 bases, and 3 bases lay outside the gene matches. Germline V CDR1 and CDR2: SQVTM, ANQGSEA. There are 14 residues in the CDR3. Written as DNA, the CDR3 is TGCAGCGTTGGGCTAGCGGGATACCAAGAGACCCAGTACTTC. Amino acids: CSVGLAGYQETQYF.

This clonotype was found many times. This sequence joins TRBV13 and TRBJ2-1, with D possibly TRBD2 on 6 matching bases. Germline V CDR1 and CDR2: PRHDT, FYEKMQ (reference sequence). V lost 3 bases, J lost 5 bases, and 14 bases lay in between. The CDR3 is made up of 15 amino acids. CDR3: CASSLGGSLNNEQFF. Written as DNA, the CDR3 is TGTGCCAGCAGCTTGGGAGGATCTCTAAACAATGAGCAGTTCTTC. The whole variable domain, remainder taken from reference TRBV13 and TRBJ2-1, is AAGVIQSPRHLIKEKRETATLKCYPIPRHDTVYWYQQGPGQDPQFLISFYEKMQSDKGSIPDRFSAQQFSDYHSELNMSSLELGDSALYFCASSLGGSLNNEQFFGPGTRLTVL.

The chain combines TRBV7-2 with TRBJ2-3, with a weak D call TRBD1 (5 bases). The CDR3 has 15 residues. Germline CDR1 and CDR2: SGHTA and FQGNSA. With 5 bases removed from V and 1 base from J, the gap between germline ends came to 13 bases. The CDR3 loop is CASSPGSRGTDTQYF. CDR3 sequence (DNA): TGTGCCAGCAGCCCAGGTTCCAGGGGCACAGATACGCAGTATTTT.

The CDR3 nucleotides read TGCGCCAGCAGTGAGGCCCCGCAGTACGAGCAGTACTTC. This sequence encodes CASSEAPQYEQYF. The rearrangement joins TRBV10-2 to TRBJ2-7; unclear D gene. The CDR3 is made up of 13 amino acids. CDR1 is WSHSY and CDR2 is SAAADI in the germline V gene. Trimming cost V 2 bases and J 4 bases, with 9 bases left between them.

This clonotype was found many times. This chain links TRBV7-2 with TRBJ2-6; D ambiguous. The germline V gene encodes CDR1 SGHTA and CDR2 FQGNSA. This CDR3 comprises 15 residues. V was pared by 2 bases and J by 0 bases, with 5 bases between. DNA for the CDR3: TGTGCCAGCAGCTTATACGGCTCTGGGGCCAACGTCCTGACTTTC. Its translation is CASSLYGSGANVLTF.

The V and J genes are TRBV7-7 and TRBJ2-2; D call uncertain. CDR3 length: 13 residues. The V gene lost 1 base and the J gene lost 10 bases, with 10 bases spanning the gap. Germline V lookup: CDR1 SSHAT, CDR2 FNYEAQ (reference sequence). CDR3 sequence (DNA): TGTGCCAGCAGCTTAGAGGGTAGCCTGGAGCTGTTTTTT. This gives the protein CASSLEGSLELFF.

The table lists this clonotype with a few counts. The rearrangement links TRBV15 to TRBJ2-3, with D perhaps assigned TRBD1 or TRBD2 (5 bases each). The CDR3 sequence is 15 residues long. Germline CDR1 LNHNV, CDR2 YYDKDF (reference sequence). V gave up 5 bases and J gave up 3 bases, with 15 bases separating them. CDR3: CATSQGDLSTDTQYF. The CDR3 bases are TGTGCCACCAGCCAAGGGGACCTATCTACAGATACGCAGTATTTT.

This clonotype was recorded a few times. The chain carries TRBV20-1 and TRBJ1-5, with D perhaps matching TRBD1 (5 bases). CDR3 size: 15 residues. V was trimmed by 6 bases and J by 0 bases, leaving 15 bases between them. Germline loops: CDR1 DFQATT, CDR2 SNEGSKA (reference sequence). CDR3 DNA: TGCAGTGCCCCGGGGGGGGTTTATAGCAATCAGCCCCAGCATTTT. This translates into CSAPGGVYSNQPQHF.

This clonotype showed up many times. The rearrangement uses TRBV27 and TRBJ1-2, with a weak D call TRBD1 (5 bases). V shed 5 bases and J shed 3 bases, with 7 bases lying between them. This CDR3 spans 12 amino acids. CDR1 MNHEY and CDR2 SMNVEV come from the germline V gene (reference sequence). The CDR3 loop reads CASSPGYYGYTF. The CDR3, as DNA: TGTGCCAGCAGTCCAGGGTACTATGGCTACACCTTC.

This sequence joins TRBV11-2 and TRBJ2-1; 9 positions match TRBD2. Unmatched junction bases numbered 4, after V lost 3 bases and J lost 7 bases. CDR1 is SGHAT, CDR2 FQNNGV, per germline. This CDR3 has 14 amino acids. CDR3 coding DNA: TGTGCCAGCAGCTTCGGACTAGCGCTTAATGAGCAGTTCTTC. Translating it yields CASSFGLALNEQFF.

This chain links TRBV10-3 with TRBJ1-5; D uncertain. With 0 bases removed from V and 0 bases from J, the gap between germline ends came to 15 bases. Germline assignment: CDR1 ENHRY and CDR2 SYGVKD. The CDR3 spans 18 residues. This chain's CDR3 is CAISESRYGQNSNQPQHF. In DNA form, the CDR3 reads TGTGCCATCAGTGAGTCGAGGTACGGCCAGAATAGCAATCAGCCCCAGCATTTT.

V is TRBV3-1 and J is TRBJ2-7; tentative D call: TRBD2 (6 bases). Germline V gene lookup returns CDR1 LGHDT and CDR2 YNNKEL (reference sequence). This CDR3 region has 13 residues. Deletions cut 4 bases from V and 9 bases from J, with 16 bases between. The DNA for the CDR3 is TGTGCCAGCAGCCTAGGGAGGCAGGGAGGGCAGTACTTC. This encodes CASSLGRQGGQYF.

In its sample, this clonotype was seen a few times. The J gene is TRBJ1-1, the V gene TRBV12-5; no firm D call. Between the trimmed V and J ends, which lost 4 bases and 4 bases, there was a span of 7 bases. The CDR3 consists of 12 residues. Germline V gene lookup returns CDR1 LGHNT and CDR2 FRNRAP. The DNA of the CDR3 is TGTGCTAGTGGTTCGTTTACCACTGAAGCTTTCTTT. Encoded protein: CASGSFTTEAFF.